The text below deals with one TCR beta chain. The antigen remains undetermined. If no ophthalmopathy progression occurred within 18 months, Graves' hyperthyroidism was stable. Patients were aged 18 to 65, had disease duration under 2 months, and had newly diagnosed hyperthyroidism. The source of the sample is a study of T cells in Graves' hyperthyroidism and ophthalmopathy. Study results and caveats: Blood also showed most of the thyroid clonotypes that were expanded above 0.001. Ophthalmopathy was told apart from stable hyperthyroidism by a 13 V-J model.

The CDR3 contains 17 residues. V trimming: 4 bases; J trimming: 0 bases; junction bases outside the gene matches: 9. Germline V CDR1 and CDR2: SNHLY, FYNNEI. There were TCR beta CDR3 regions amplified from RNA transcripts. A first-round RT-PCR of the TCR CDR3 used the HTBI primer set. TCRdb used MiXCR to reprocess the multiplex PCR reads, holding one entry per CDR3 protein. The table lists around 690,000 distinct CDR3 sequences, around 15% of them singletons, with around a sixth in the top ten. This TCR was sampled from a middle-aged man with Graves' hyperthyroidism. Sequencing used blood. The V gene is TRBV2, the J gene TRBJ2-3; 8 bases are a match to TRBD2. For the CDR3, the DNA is TGTGCCAGCAGTGTGCGGGCTAGCGGGTCTAGCACAGATACGCAGTATTTT. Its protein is CASSVRASGSSTDTQYF.